This entry features one TCR beta chain sequence. The data derive from a study of long-term antiretroviral therapy in people with HIV. The assay, immunoSEQ v3.0, was run at survey level. Generated by immunoSEQ multiplex PCR, the TCRdb table keeps only in-frame clones and is missing some. Of roughly 42,000 clones in the sample, about 89% were seen once. The germline V and J ends were trimmed by 0 bases and 0 bases, with 9 bases remaining between them. The CDR3 has 14 residues. Germline V gene lookup returns CDR1 GTSNPN and CDR2 SVGIG (reference sequence). Sequenced material: unsorted PBMCs, taken 0.1 years before starting antiretroviral therapy. The rearrangement uses TRBV30 and TRBJ2-7; D not certain. The TCR originated in a woman between 45 and 60 years old with HIV. The CDR3 loop is CAWSVGFSSYEQYF. The CDR3 region has the DNA TGTGCCTGGAGTGTAGGGTTCAGCTCCTACGAGCAGTACTTC.